Presented here are 28 T cell receptor beta chains from one specimen sequenced in a study of CD8+CD57+ T cells in acquired aplastic anemia. Profiling of TCR beta VDJ combinations and CDR3 sequences used genomic DNA as template. MiXCR, run by TCRdb on the reads, gives a single entry per CDR3 protein. The table includes 180,000 or so distinct CDR3 sequences, approximately 49% detected once. Input material: sorted CD4+, CD8+, or CD8+CD57+ T cells (not recorded which) from PBMCs. All receptors come from a human donor in good health.

V usage is TRBV20-1 and J usage is TRBJ1-5, with 9 nucleotides matching TRBD1. V lost 3 bases, J lost 7 bases, and 13 bases stayed unmatched. This CDR3 region has 16 residues. Germline loops: CDR1 DFQATT, CDR2 SNEGSKA (reference sequence). Written as DNA, the CDR3 is TGCAGTGCTAGTGACGGGAGACAGGGGGGTTTACAGCCCCAGCATTTT. Its protein is CSASDGRQGGLQPQHF.

About this clonotype: No conserved phenylalanine or tryptophan is present at the end of the CDR3, so a read error is the likely explanation. V is TRBV11-2 and J is TRBJ2-1; 7 bases map to TRBD2. The V gene's germline CDR1 is SGHAT and CDR2 FQNNGV. V lost 5 bases and J lost 0; bases outside the gene matches: 10. The CDR3 covers 17 residues. The CDR3 sequence: CASSPETGGSSYNEQFS. CDR3 in DNA: TGTGCCAGCAGCCCTGAAACGGGGGGAAGCTCCTACAATGAGCAGTTCTCC.

This clonotype was counted ten times or more. The chain recombines TRBV24-1 with TRBJ2-7; TRBD1 is a possible D gene (6 bases). Trimming stripped 5 bases from V and 6 bases from J, with 10 bases between. There are 12 residues in the CDR3. CDR1 and CDR2 from the germline V gene are KGHDR and SFDVKD. CDR3 nucleotide sequence: TGTGCCACCAGTGTTGACAGGCGCGAGCAGTACTTC. This gives the protein CATSVDRREQYF.

The chain combines TRBV7-2 with TRBJ2-7, with a tentative D call TRBD1 (6 bases). The CDR3 spans 15 residues. V gave up 5 bases and J gave up 4 bases, with 18 bases separating them. Germline V gene sequence: CDR1 SGHTA, CDR2 FQGNSA. In DNA, the CDR3 is TGTGCCAGCAGCAGGGGTGACCGGGACAAATACGAGCAGTACTTC. Translating gives CASSRGDRDKYEQYF.

V and J are TRBV2 and TRBJ2-1; D unresolved. The V gene's germline CDR1 is SNHLY and CDR2 FYNNEI. Trimming took off 4 bases at V and 7 bases at J, with 5 bases between the two ends. This CDR3 is 11 amino acids long. As DNA, the CDR3 is TGTGCCAGCAGTGGCCGAAATGAGCAGTTCTTC. Its translation is CASSGRNEQFF.

This clonotype showed up just a few times. This rearrangement joins TRBV10-3 to TRBJ2-5; weak D call: TRBD1 (6 bases). This CDR3 spans 15 amino acids. CDR1 is ENHRY, CDR2 SYGVKD, per germline. Deletions cut 4 bases from V and 2 bases from J, with 14 bases between. CDR3 nucleotide sequence: TGTGCCATCAGTGTGGGGGCCTTACCACAAGAGACCCAGTACTTC. This gives the protein CAISVGALPQETQYF.

The rearrangement links TRBV20-1 to TRBJ1-1; D gene uncertain. Between the trimmed V and J ends, which lost 6 bases and 5 bases, there was a span of 10 bases. The CDR3 is 11 residues long. CDR1 and CDR2 from the germline V gene are DFQATT and SNEGSKA (reference sequence). The CDR3 protein is CSARPGTEAFF. The CDR3 region has the DNA TGCAGTGCCCGGCCGGGGACTGAAGCTTTCTTT.

Comments on this clonotype: One base away lies a much larger clone, so this may be a sequencing read error. This sequence joins TRBV6-5 and TRBJ2-7, with D possibly matching TRBD1 (5 bases). The CDR3 is made up of 13 amino acids. Germline CDR1 is MNHEY and CDR2 is SVGAGI. Deletions cut 6 bases from V and 7 bases from J, with 16 bases between. The CDR3 coding sequence is TGTGCCAGCAGCCGTTGGGGCTACAATGAGCAGTACTTC. Residues: CASSRWGYNEQYF.

The chain recombines TRBV9 with TRBJ1-6; D is unresolved. Germline CDR1 is SGDLS and CDR2 is YYNGEE. V lost 4 bases and J lost 7, with 9 bases in between. This CDR3 region has 13 residues. CDR3: CASSPEVNSPLHF. The CDR3 DNA is TGTGCCAGCAGCCCGGAGGTCAATTCACCCCTCCACTTT. The whole variable domain, filled in from reference TRBV9 and TRBJ1-6, reads DSGVTQTPKHLITATGQRVTLRCSPRSGDLSVYWYQQSLDQGLQFLIQYYNGEERAKGNILERFSAQQFPDLHSELNLSSLELGDSALYFCASSPEVNSPLHFGNGTRLTVT.

The chain combines TRBV20-1 with TRBJ1-6; D ambiguous. The germline V gene encodes CDR1 DFQATT and CDR2 SNEGSKA (reference sequence). The CDR3 has 16 residues. V was trimmed by 2 bases and J by 0 bases, leaving 11 bases between them. CDR3 sequence (DNA): TGCAGTGCTAGAAACTGCAGGAGCTCCTATAATTCACCCCTCCACTTT. As protein: CSARNCRSSYNSPLHF.

There are many counts of this clonotype. The V call is TRBV6-1, the J call TRBJ1-1, with D perhaps TRBD1 (5 bases). The CDR3 extends over 14 amino acids. Trimming pared 4 bases from V and 1 base from J, leaving 10 bases between. CDR1 is MNHNS, CDR2 SASEGT, per germline. CDR3 residues: CASSARQKNTEAFF. The CDR3 bases are TGTGCCAGCAGTGCCCGACAGAAGAACACTGAAGCTTTCTTT.

V usage is TRBV7-2 and J usage is TRBJ1-2, with 7 positions matching TRBD1. Germline V CDR1 and CDR2: SGHTA, FQGNSA. CDR3 length: 14 residues. V was pared by 6 bases and J by 8 bases, with 12 bases of the junction left unmatched. The CDR3 region is CASSDSEGAGGYTF. The CDR3, as DNA: TGTGCCAGCAGTGACTCCGAGGGGGCAGGAGGCTACACCTTC.

The chain joins TRBV25-1 to TRBJ2-1; no reliable D call. Germline V lookup: CDR1 MGHDK, CDR2 SYGVNS. The CDR3 extends over 14 amino acids. V lost 5 bases and J lost 8, with 16 bases in between. In DNA, the CDR3 is TGTGCCAGCAGTTGGTCCGGAAGGGCTTATGAGCAGTTCTTC. It specifies CASSWSGRAYEQFF.

The chain uses TRBV19 and TRBJ2-7; 8 nucleotides align to TRBD2. The CDR3 spans 14 residues. V lost 7 bases, J lost 5 bases, and 10 bases stayed unmatched. Germline values: CDR1 LNHDA, CDR2 SQIVND (reference sequence). CDR3 sequence: CASKPGTSSDEQYF. DNA for the CDR3: TGTGCCAGTAAACCCGGGACTAGTAGCGACGAGCAGTACTTC.

This clonotype was recorded a few times. V usage is TRBV18 and J usage is TRBJ2-7; 11 nucleotides agree with TRBD1. CDR1 is KGHSH, CDR2 LQKENI, per germline. The CDR3 length is 16 residues. The V segment lost 3 bases and the J segment 7 bases; nucleotides outside the gene matches: 11. The CDR3 bases are TGTGCCAGCTCACCGATGCTAGGACAGGGGGCGCTTGAGCAGTACTTC. It encodes CASSPMLGQGALEQYF.

The chain carries TRBV6-4 and TRBJ2-2, with TRBD2 matching 9 bases. Losses at the gene ends were 0 bases for V and 3 bases for J; bases not matched to a gene: 8. The CDR3 has 18 residues. Germline CDR1 MRHNA, CDR2 SNTAGT. This CDR3 is CASSDSETSGYHTGELFF. The CDR3 nucleotides are TGTGCCAGCAGTGACTCGGAAACTAGCGGGTATCACACCGGGGAGCTGTTTTTT.

This chain uses TRBV6-5 with TRBJ2-4; 8 bases agree with TRBD2. V was clipped by 4 bases and J by 8 bases; unmatched bases: 7. Germline loops: CDR1 MNHEY, CDR2 SVGAGI. This CDR3 contains 14 residues. The CDR3 region has the DNA TGTGCCAGCAGTTTTCGGACTAGCCAGGACATTCAGTACTTC. This gives the protein CASSFRTSQDIQYF.

The chain recombines TRBV13 with TRBJ2-5, with 8 bases matching TRBD2. The CDR3 has 13 amino acids. CDR1 and CDR2 (germline): PRHDT, FYEKMQ (reference sequence). With V trimmed by 4 bases and J by 3 bases, 1 base remained unmatched. The chain's CDR3 is CASSSGLEETQYF. The DNA for the CDR3 is TGTGCCAGCAGCTCGGGACTAGAAGAGACCCAGTACTTC.

This clonotype was counted ten times or more. The chain combines TRBV12-3 or TRBV12-4 with TRBJ2-3; D unresolved. The CDR3 contains 11 residues. Trimming stripped 3 bases from V and 5 bases from J, with 3 bases between. The CDR3 region is CASSFRDTQYF. As DNA, the CDR3 is TGTGCCAGCAGTTTCCGAGATACGCAGTATTTT.

This clonotype was detected many times. The chain combines TRBV2 with TRBJ1-3; weak D call: TRBD1 (6 bases). Per the germline V gene, CDR1 is SNHLY and CDR2 is FYNNEI. CDR3 length: 14 amino acids. Trimming removed 8 bases at V and 2 bases at J, with 13 bases between. CDR3 protein: CASGYRTAGNTIYF. The CDR3 DNA reads as TGTGCCAGCGGCTACCGGACAGCTGGAAACACCATATATTTT.

This clonotype has ten or more counts. The genes are TRBV29-1 and TRBJ2-3; 11 bases are shared with TRBD1. Germline assignment: CDR1 SQVTM and CDR2 ANQGSEA. After removal of 1 base from V and 6 bases from J, the junction contained 6 bases not matched to a gene. CDR3 size: 15 residues. CDR3 loop: CSVEVRGTGGDTQYF. CDR3 in DNA: TGCAGCGTTGAAGTTCGCGGGACAGGGGGGGATACGCAGTATTTT.

This clonotype was seen more than once but under ten times. J is TRBJ2-7 and V is TRBV4-2, with D possibly being TRBD2 (6 bases). Trimming took 0 bases from V and 3 from J, leaving 9 bases between them. The CDR3 runs to 14 residues. The germline gives CDR1 LGHNA, CDR2 YNFKEQ. The CDR3 region is CASSQEAGLYEQYF. The CDR3 bases are TGTGCCAGCAGCCAAGAGGCGGGGCTCTACGAGCAGTACTTC.

This clonotype occurred many times. CDR3 nucleotides: TGTGCCAGCAGTCTACAGGGGGGTTCAGATACGCAGTATTTT. It is translated as CASSLQGGSDTQYF. J is TRBJ2-3 and V is TRBV2; 8 positions match TRBD1. Unmatched junction bases numbered 5, after V lost 5 bases and J lost 4 bases. Germline lookup yields CDR1 SNHLY and CDR2 FYNNEI. The CDR3 sequence is 14 residues long.

CDR3: CASSFDSGYGYTF. DNA of the CDR3: TGCGCCAGCAGCTTCGACAGCGGCTATGGCTACACCTTC. This rearrangement joins TRBV5-1 to TRBJ1-2; possibly TRBD1 for D (5 bases). Germline CDR1 SGHRS, CDR2 YFSETQ. V was shortened by 2 bases and J by 4 bases, with 9 bases between the two germline ends. The CDR3 is made up of 13 amino acids.

The gene calls are TRBV15 and TRBJ2-1, with 9 bases that match TRBD1. CDR1 LNHNV and CDR2 YYDKDF come from the germline V gene (reference sequence). CDR3 length: 16 residues. J was trimmed by 5 bases and V by 5 bases; bases with no gene match: 10. Here the CDR3 DNA reads TGTGCCACCAGCGGGCCCGGACAGGGGATAGACAATGAGCAGTTCTTC. Translation gives CATSGPGQGIDNEQFF.

In the case of this clonotype: Since a much larger clone is just one base distant, this may be a read error. The CDR3 region has the DNA TGTGCCAGCAGCCCCGGTACCCCCGGCAACAGTGAGCAGTTCTTC. This sequence encodes CASSPGTPGNSEQFF. V is TRBV4-2 and J is TRBJ2-1; D remains ambiguous. Germline values: CDR1 LGHNA, CDR2 YNFKEQ. The V and J ends lost 4 bases and 9 bases respectively, with 19 bases between them. CDR3 length: 15 residues.

The chain carries TRBV12-3 or TRBV12-4 and TRBJ1-1; D ambiguous. Deletions cut 2 bases from V and 1 base from J, with 8 bases between. The CDR3 runs 14 residues. CDR3 in DNA: TGTGCCAGCAGTTTAAGGCACGGGAACACTGAAGCTTTCTTT. This sequence encodes CASSLRHGNTEAFF.

V gene TRBV19 combines with J gene TRBJ1-2; TRBD1 agrees at 7 bases. V lost 8 bases and J lost 4; bases outside the gene matches: 7. This CDR3 spans 13 amino acids. Germline V CDR1 and CDR2: LNHDA, SQIVND (reference sequence). The DNA of the CDR3 is TGTGCCAGTGGGGACAGACAACTCTATGGCTACACCTTC. It is translated as CASGDRQLYGYTF.